A selection of T cell receptor beta chains follows, all from one sample in a study of blood T cells in healthy people across ages. TCRdb itself ran the 5' RACE reads through MiXCR, one entry per CDR3 protein. Here the sample spans around 800,000 distinct CDR3 sequences, 25% to 30% being singletons. This same sample was also taken into another study, of T cells of mothers and their children.

The sequencing sample was made of blood. These receptors all stem from a boy aged 5-17 years in good health. Both conserved end residues are part of each CDR3. A D gene is named only where the DNA matches it firmly. Part of the rows lack a size; the others show once, few, many or a class for expanded clones.

D: -; V: TRBV9; size: -; J: TRBJ2-2; CDR3: CASSVEDPRGELFF; DNA: TGTGCCAGCAGCGTAGAAGACCCGCGGGGGGAGCTGTTTTTT
D: -; V: TRBV11-2; size: -; J: TRBJ2-1; CDR3: CASSLDGGEQFF; DNA: TGTGCCAGCAGCTTAGACGGGGGTGAGCAGTTCTTC
D: -; V: TRBV7-2; size: few; J: TRBJ1-5; CDR3: CASSSRTHNQPQHF; DNA: TGTGCCAGCAGCTCCCGGACACACAATCAGCCCCAGCATTTT
D: -; V: TRBV11-1; size: -; J: TRBJ2-5; CDR3: CANSPYEAGAETQYF; DNA: TGTGCCAACAGCCCCTATGAGGCTGGGGCAGAGACCCAGTACTTC
D: -; V: TRBV6-5; size: -; J: TRBJ1-6; CDR3: CASREAPYNSPLHF; DNA: TGTGCCAGCAGGGAGGCCCCTTATAATTCACCCCTCCACTTT
D: -; V: TRBV12-3/TRBV12-4; size: few; J: TRBJ1-5; CDR3: CASSSLQGGNQPQHF; DNA: TGTGCCAGCAGTTCCCTACAGGGAGGCAATCAGCCCCAGCATTTT
D: -; V: TRBV5-1; size: few; J: TRBJ1-1; CDR3: CASSLGEVNTEAFF; DNA: TGCGCCAGCAGCTTGGGTGAGGTGAACACTGAAGCTTTCTTT
D: -; V: TRBV11-2; size: -; J: TRBJ1-4; CDR3: CASSTNRVGNEKLFF; DNA: TGTGCCAGCAGCACCAACAGAGTCGGGAATGAAAAACTGTTTTTT
D: TRBD2; V: TRBV6-5; size: -; J: TRBJ2-3; CDR3: CASSYARGGRVDTQYF; DNA: TGTGCCAGCAGTTACGCCCGGGGGGGCAGAGTAGATACGCAGTATTTT
D: -; V: TRBV5-1; size: -; J: TRBJ2-5; CDR3: CASSLGQTSLQETQYF; DNA: TGCGCCAGCAGCTTGGGACAGACATCTCTCCAAGAGACCCAGTACTTC
D: -; V: TRBV29-1; size: -; J: TRBJ1-5; CDR3: CSVAREGNQPQHF; DNA: TGCAGCGTTGCTAGGGAGGGCAATCAGCCCCAGCATTTT
D: -; V: TRBV6-2/TRBV6-3; size: few; J: TRBJ2-6; CDR3: CASRHRASGANVLTF; DNA: TGTGCCAGCAGGCACAGGGCCTCTGGGGCCAACGTCCTGACTTTC
D: -; V: TRBV18; size: -; J: TRBJ1-1; CDR3: CASSPLSTAHTEAFF; DNA: TGTGCCAGCTCACCTCTCTCAACCGCGCACACTGAAGCTTTCTTT
D: -; V: TRBV19; size: -; J: TRBJ1-5; CDR3: CAGGSLQNQPQHF; DNA: TGTGCTGGGGGATCCTTACAAAATCAGCCCCAGCATTTT
D: -; V: TRBV6-5; size: once; J: TRBJ2-7; CDR3: CASALGQPSSYEQYF; DNA: TGTGCCAGCGCCTTAGGACAGCCGAGCTCCTACGAGCAGTACTTC
D: -; V: TRBV5-6; size: -; J: TRBJ2-7; CDR3: CASSLTGKLVYEQYF; DNA: TGTGCCAGCAGCTTGACGGGGAAACTGGTCTACGAGCAGTACTTC
D: -; V: TRBV5-1; size: few; J: TRBJ2-7; CDR3: CASSLFNPQASPYEQYF; DNA: TGCGCCAGCAGCTTGTTTAATCCACAAGCCTCCCCTTACGAGCAGTACTTC
D: -; V: TRBV7-7; size: few; J: TRBJ2-6; CDR3: CASAQTNSGANVLTF; DNA: TGTGCCAGCGCCCAGACGAACTCTGGGGCCAACGTCCTGACTTTC
D: -; V: TRBV13; size: few; J: TRBJ1-4; CDR3: CASSSLSGATNEKLFF; DNA: TGTGCCAGCAGTTCCCTTAGTGGAGCGACTAATGAAAAACTGTTTTTT
D: TRBD1; V: TRBV5-1; size: -; J: TRBJ1-2; CDR3: CASSRGLRGSNYGYTF; DNA: TGCGCCAGCAGCAGGGGGCTCCGCGGATCTAACTATGGCTACACCTTC
D: -; V: TRBV6-2/TRBV6-3; size: -; J: TRBJ2-7; CDR3: CASSPVPYEQYF; DNA: TGTGCCAGCAGTCCAGTTCCCTACGAGCAGTACTTC
D: TRBD1; V: TRBV20-1; size: few; J: TRBJ1-2; CDR3: CSAREVGQGPYGYTF; DNA: TGCAGTGCTAGAGAAGTAGGACAGGGGCCCTATGGCTACACCTTC
D: TRBD1; V: TRBV14; size: once; J: TRBJ2-7; CDR3: CASTKARDRAYEQYF; DNA: TGTGCCAGCACCAAAGCCCGGGACAGGGCCTACGAGCAGTACTTC
D: -; V: TRBV11-2; size: -; J: TRBJ2-1; CDR3: CASSLTGSGQFF; DNA: TGTGCCAGCAGCCTAACAGGGAGTGGGCAGTTCTTC
D: -; V: TRBV12-3/TRBV12-4; size: -; J: TRBJ2-7; CDR3: CASSYAGIAYEQYF; DNA: TGTGCCAGCAGTTATGCAGGTATAGCTTACGAGCAGTACTTC
D: TRBD2; V: TRBV6-5; size: few; J: TRBJ2-1; CDR3: CASSYSGRTSLGNEQFF; DNA: TGTGCCAGCAGTTACTCCGGAAGGACTAGCTTGGGCAATGAGCAGTTCTTC
D: TRBD2; V: TRBV24-1; size: few; J: TRBJ2-5; CDR3: CATSIQREDQETQYF; DNA: TGTGCCACCAGTATCCAGCGGGAGGATCAAGAGACCCAGTACTTC
D: -; V: TRBV6-5; size: -; J: TRBJ1-2; CDR3: CASSYSLSRGYGYTF; DNA: TGTGCCAGCAGTTACTCGCTCTCCAGGGGCTATGGCTACACCTTC
D: -; V: TRBV19; size: -; J: TRBJ2-7; CDR3: CASRLDANYEQYF; DNA: TGTGCCAGTAGACTGGACGCAAACTACGAGCAGTACTTC